The clone carrying this T cell receptor beta chain is labeled medium-sized. The libraries were made with immunoSEQ v3. TCRdb's copy holds only in-frame clones and misses some; the assay was immunoSEQ multiplex PCR. This sample has 50,000 to 60,000 clones; 81% occur once, and the top ten carry 2.5% to 3.5%. Described time point: pre-treatment sample, taken before nivolumab and TIL therapy. This entry is derived from a study of TIL therapy for anti-PD-1-resistant metastatic lung cancer. This sequence was found in a person aged 25 to 85 with non-small cell lung cancer. The source was blood, collected at baseline.

CDR3 in DNA: TGTGCCAGTAGTTTAGCGGGGGTCTACAATGAGCAGTTCTTC. Its protein product is CASSLAGVYNEQFF. The J gene is TRBJ2-1, the V gene TRBV19, with TRBD2 matching over 9 bases. Trimming cost V 5 bases and J 3 bases; bases outside gene matches: 2. Looked up from germline, CDR1 is LNHDA and CDR2 is SQIVND (reference sequence). The length of the CDR3 is 14 residues.